The rows below give T cell receptor beta chains drawn from one sample of a study of CD8 T cells in ankylosing spondylitis. TCRdb re-derived calls from the 5' RACE reads in MiXCR, one entry per CDR3 protein. This sample has some 150,000 distinct CDR3 sequences, with under 55% found just once. The specimen sequenced was synovial fluid, either unsorted or a sorted T cell fraction (not recorded which). The receptor source for this set is a male donor with ankylosing spondylitis. Each CDR3 is given without its conserved first and last residue. Each record gives: J gene, V gene, CDR3 protein.

TRBJ2-7 TRBV12-3/TRBV12-4 ASSFEWQGVVHEQY
TRBJ1-2 TRBV7-2 ASSLERSNYGYT
TRBJ1-1 TRBV30 AWGRAWANTEAF
TRBJ2-7 TRBV10-1 ASPYPGQSSYEQY
TRBJ1-6 TRBV6-4 ASSEDRDNSPLH
TRBJ2-5 TRBV20-1 SARGASGSLETQY
TRBJ2-3 TRBV4-1 ASSQASPITDTQY
TRBJ2-3 TRBV28 ASSSGGLHVPFTDTQY
TRBJ1-3 TRBV5-1 ASSRTERGTIY
TRBJ1-1 TRBV7-3 ASSSTPNTEAF